One and the same sample provided the 24 T cell receptor beta chains below, sequenced in a study of T cells in narcolepsy. Profiled with immunoSEQ multiplex PCR; TCRdb holds only in-frame clones, not every one. The table lists 20,000 to 25,000 clones, about four fifths of them singletons. Sequenced input: CD45RA- memory CD4+ T cells from PBMCs. These receptor sequences come from a human donor with narcolepsy.

Only one count was recorded for this clone. This chain connects TRBV6-6 to TRBJ2-3; maybe TRBD1 (5 bases). V was trimmed by 8 bases and J by 4 bases, leaving 19 bases between them. The germline V gene encodes CDR1 MNHNY and CDR2 SVGAGI (reference sequence). The CDR3 is 15 amino acids. CDR3 nucleotides: TGTGCCAGCCCTTTAAAGGGGCTACGGGCAGATACGCAGTATTTT. Its protein product is CASPLKGLRADTQYF.

This clone has more than one count but fewer than ten. This chain joins TRBV25-1 and TRBJ1-1; TRBD1 matches 8 bases. There are 13 residues in the CDR3. The germline gives CDR1 MGHDK, CDR2 SYGVNS. Losses at the gene ends were 6 bases for V and 4 bases for J; bases not matched to a gene: 4. The CDR3 reads CASRQTGVTEAFF. CDR3 nucleotide sequence: TGTGCCAGCAGACAGACAGGGGTCACTGAAGCTTTCTTT.

The chain is built from TRBV7-2 and TRBJ1-1; TRBD1 aligns across 12 bases. The CDR3 has 17 amino acids. Trimming at V came to 4 bases and at J to 1 base, leaving 7 bases not matched to a gene. Looked up from germline, CDR1 is SGHTA and CDR2 is FQGNSA. The CDR3 spells CASSSRPGQGANTEAFF. The CDR3 DNA reads as TGTGCCAGCAGCTCCCGTCCGGGACAGGGGGCGAACACTGAAGCTTTCTTT.

This clone turned up a few times. Here the CDR3 reads CASSLTGAQYF. The CDR3 DNA sequence: TGCGCCAGCAGCTTGACGGGGGCCCAGTACTTC. This rearrangement joins TRBV5-1 to TRBJ2-5, with D maybe TRBD2 (6 bases). V was cut by 1 base and J by 9 bases, with 7 bases left in between. CDR3 length: 11 residues. Germline V gives CDR1 SGHRS, CDR2 YFSETQ.

This sequence joins TRBV19 and TRBJ2-1, with 7 bases aligning to TRBD2. Germline CDR1 and CDR2: LNHDA and SQIVND (reference sequence). V gave up 5 bases and J gave up 15 bases; unmatched junction bases: 10. CDR3 length: 12 residues. The CDR3 DNA reads as TGTGCCAGTAGTGGGGGGGGACTCGGCCGGTTCTTC. Amino acids: CASSGGGLGRFF.

This clone was observed once. The CDR3, as DNA: TGTGCCAGCTCACCACAAGGCGGGAGAGACAGCGAGCAGTACTTC. Protein sequence: CASSPQGGRDSEQYF. The chain uses TRBV18 and TRBJ2-5; 7 bases align to TRBD2. The DNA matches TRBJ2-7 better at its end, which makes the J call doubtful. The CDR3 consists of 15 residues. CDR1 and CDR2 (germline): KGHSH, LQKENI.

V and J are TRBV2 and TRBJ2-5; 7 nucleotides match TRBD2. The CDR3 has 13 residues. Germline CDR1 and CDR2: SNHLY and FYNNEI. The trim removed 5 bases at V and 7 bases at J, leaving 7 bases unmatched. This chain's CDR3 is CASSTSARVTQYF. CDR3 DNA: TGTGCCAGCAGTACTAGCGCCCGGGTGACCCAGTACTTC.

This sequence joins TRBV6-6 and TRBJ2-6; 7 nucleotides match TRBD1. The CDR3 has 16 amino acids. V trimming: 5 bases; J trimming: 1 base; junction bases outside the gene matches: 5. Germline V lookup: CDR1 MNHNY, CDR2 SVGAGI (reference sequence). The CDR3: CASSRTTGSGANVLTF. In DNA, the CDR3 is TGTGCCAGCAGTCGCACGACAGGGTCTGGGGCCAACGTCCTGACTTTC.

This clone is a singleton in its sample. The chain joins TRBV7-2 to TRBJ2-7; tentatively, D is TRBD2 (5 bases). V was clipped by 4 bases and J by 0 bases, with 10 bases between them. This CDR3 is built from 14 residues. Per the germline V gene, CDR1 is SGHTA and CDR2 is FQGNSA. The CDR3 nucleotides read TGTGCCAGCAGCTCCCGTGGAGGCTCCTACGAGCAGTACTTC. Amino acid sequence: CASSSRGGSYEQYF.

The V and J genes are TRBV25-1 and TRBJ2-5, with a weak D call TRBD2 (5 bases). Germline CDR1 and CDR2: MGHDK and SYGVNS. The germline V and J ends were trimmed by 2 bases and 3 bases, with 16 bases remaining between them. This CDR3 spans 16 amino acids. Here the CDR3 DNA reads TGTGCCAGCAGTGAAGAGTGGGCACCCGGGAAAGAGACCCAGTACTTC. Residues: CASSEEWAPGKETQYF.

The CDR3 DNA reads TGTGCCAGCATCTCTAGGGGGAGCATGAACACTGAAGCTTTCTTT. This gives the protein CASISRGSMNTEAFF. The genes are TRBV28 and TRBJ1-1; possibly TRBD1 for D (6 bases). Trimming removed 7 bases from V and 0 bases from J, with 15 bases in between. CDR1 and CDR2 (germline): MDHEN, SYDVKM. The CDR3 loop spans 15 amino acids.

This chain uses TRBV7-2 with TRBJ2-2; D unresolved. CDR3 length equals 18 residues. Germline-derived CDR1 and CDR2 are SGHTA and FQGNSA. The V end lost 5 bases, the J end lost 0 bases, and 19 bases lay between the germline ends. The CDR3 sequence: CASSPMGNPNTNTGELFF. The CDR3 nucleotides are TGTGCCAGCAGCCCCATGGGGAACCCCAACACGAACACCGGGGAGCTGTTTTTT.

The V and J genes are TRBV27 and TRBJ2-7; D might be TRBD1 (6 bases). CDR1 is MNHEY and CDR2 is SMNVEV in the germline V gene (reference sequence). This CDR3 has 14 residues. Trimming pared 8 bases from V and 2 bases from J, leaving 16 bases between. The CDR3 sequence: CASSPGVPPYEQYF. CDR3 DNA sequence: TGTGCCAGCTCCCCAGGGGTTCCCCCCTACGAGCAGTACTTC.

The chain uses TRBV2 and TRBJ1-1, with D unresolved. The V end lost 1 base, the J end lost 0 bases, and 6 bases lay between the germline ends. CDR1 and CDR2 from the germline V gene are SNHLY and FYNNEI. The CDR3 totals 14 residues. The CDR3 region has the DNA TGTGCCAGCAGTGAAGTAGAAATGAACACTGAAGCTTTCTTT. Encoded protein: CASSEVEMNTEAFF.

J is TRBJ1-1 and V is TRBV4-3; D ambiguous. V was clipped by 2 bases and J by 0 bases, with 4 bases between them. Germline assignment: CDR1 LGHNA and CDR2 YSLEER. The CDR3 covers 13 residues. The CDR3 here is CASSQKLNTEAFF. CDR3 in DNA: TGCGCCAGCAGCCAAAAGCTGAACACTGAAGCTTTCTTT.

V and J are TRBV27 and TRBJ1-5, with 11 bases lining up with TRBD1. There are 15 residues in the CDR3. The trim removed 2 bases at V and 6 bases at J, leaving 3 bases unmatched. The V gene's germline CDR1 is MNHEY and CDR2 SMNVEV (reference sequence). The DNA of the CDR3 is TGTGCCAGCAGTTTAAGGACAGGGGGCGGTCAGCCCCAGCATTTT. It encodes CASSLRTGGGQPQHF.

The chain links TRBV7-2 to TRBJ2-7; 12 positions match TRBD2. Trimming cost V 5 bases and J 1 base; bases outside gene matches: 3. This CDR3 contains 15 residues. CDR1 and CDR2 (germline): SGHTA, FQGNSA. The CDR3 reads CASSVGLAGSYEQYF. Here the CDR3 DNA reads TGTGCCAGCAGCGTTGGACTAGCGGGATCCTACGAGCAGTACTTC. The full variable domain, with the rest looked up from reference TRBV7-2 and TRBJ2-7, is GAGVSQSPSNKVTEKGKDVELRCDPISGHTALYWYRQSLGQGLEFLIYFQGNSAPDKSGLPSDRFSAERTGGSVSTLTIQRTQQEDSAVYLCASSVGLAGSYEQYFGPGTRLTVT.

This chain uses TRBV28 with TRBJ1-3; 7 bases match TRBD1. CDR1 is MDHEN and CDR2 is SYDVKM in the germline V gene. The CDR3 contains 16 residues. J was trimmed by 0 bases and V by 5 bases; bases with no gene match: 7. DNA of the CDR3: TGTGCCAGCAGTCGGACCCGGGACAGCTCTGGAAACACCATATATTTT. This sequence encodes CASSRTRDSSGNTIYF.

The chain recombines TRBV28 with TRBJ2-5, with D tentatively TRBD2 (5 bases). Trimming took 3 bases from V and 5 from J, leaving 19 bases between them. CDR1 and CDR2 (germline): MDHEN, SYDVKM. This CDR3 is 16 amino acids long. The CDR3 coding sequence is TGTGCCAGCAGTTTGGTGGCCAGTCTGTCGGGGGAGACCCAGTACTTC. Encoded protein: CASSLVASLSGETQYF. Full variable domain (rest looked up from reference TRBV28 and TRBJ2-5): DVKVTQSSRYLVKRTGEKVFLECVQDMDHENMFWYRQDPGLGLRLIYFSYDVKMKEKGDIPEGYSVSREKKERFSLILESASTNQTSMYLCASSLVASLSGETQYFGPGTRLLVL.

This chain joins TRBV19 and TRBJ1-1; 7 nucleotides match TRBD1. The V gene end was trimmed by 4 bases and the J gene end by 5 bases; junction bases not matched to a gene: 7. Germline V lookup: CDR1 LNHDA, CDR2 SQIVND (reference sequence). This CDR3 comprises 14 residues. Here the CDR3 DNA reads TGTGCCAGTAGTACCCGACAGGGAGGTACTGAAGCTTTCTTT. Its protein is CASSTRQGGTEAFF. Variable domain in full (rest from reference TRBV19 and TRBJ1-1): DGGITQSPKYLFRKEGQNVTLSCEQNLNHDAMYWYRQDPGQGLRLIYYSQIVNDFQKGDIAEGYSVSREKKESFPLTVTSAQKNPTAFYLCASSTRQGGTEAFFGQGTRLTVV.

The chain is built from TRBV11-2 and TRBJ1-5; TRBD1 aligns across 9 bases. This CDR3 region has 14 residues. The J segment lost 10 bases and the V segment lost 5 bases, leaving 9 bases of the junction unmatched. Germline V gene data show CDR1 as SGHAT and CDR2 as FQNNGV. The CDR3 is CASSLDRGSFPQHF. DNA for the CDR3: TGTGCCAGCAGCCTCGACAGGGGGTCGTTTCCCCAGCATTTT.

The V gene is TRBV11-2, the J gene TRBJ1-3; no clear D gene. Trimming stripped 5 bases from V and 0 bases from J, with 8 bases between. Germline lookup yields CDR1 SGHAT and CDR2 FQNNGV. The CDR3 runs to 14 residues. CDR3 loop: CASSDGSSGNTIYF. The DNA of the CDR3 is TGTGCCAGCAGCGACGGGAGCTCTGGAAACACCATATATTTT.

V is TRBV15 and J is TRBJ1-4; D unclear. Germline lookup yields CDR1 LNHNV and CDR2 YYDKDF (reference sequence). V was pared by 3 bases and J by 4 bases, with 9 bases between. The CDR3 covers 14 residues. CDR3 residues: CATSRTGINEKLFF. The CDR3, as DNA: TGTGCCACCAGCAGGACCGGGATTAATGAAAAACTGTTTTTT.

The V call is TRBV27, the J call TRBJ1-5; D uncertain. The germline V and J ends were trimmed by 8 bases and 7 bases, with 12 bases remaining between them. CDR1 MNHEY and CDR2 SMNVEV come from the germline V gene (reference sequence). This CDR3 region has 12 residues. In nucleotides, the CDR3 is TGTGCCAGCCGGTTTAGGCTCCAGCCCCAGCATTTT. This encodes CASRFRLQPQHF.